These 23 T cell receptor beta chains came from one sample sequenced in a study of CD8 T cells in Susac syndrome. RNA in amounts of roughly 0.45 to 1 ug was reverse transcribed with random hexamers. A single record per CDR3 protein comes from TCRdb applying MiXCR to the immunoSEQ multiplex PCR reads. Of about 200,000 distinct CDR3 sequences in the sample, nearly 95% were seen once. The sequencing input was CD4+ T cells from PBMCs. The source is a human donor with multiple sclerosis.

This clonotype was recorded a few times. The rearrangement uses TRBV12-3 or TRBV12-4 and TRBJ2-3; D uncertain. This CDR3 spans 11 amino acids. The germline V and J ends were trimmed by 5 bases and 6 bases, with 6 bases remaining between them. CDR3 residues: CASSPRDTQYF. The CDR3 bases are TGTGCCAGCAGTCCCCGGGATACGCAGTATTTT.

The chain recombines TRBV12-3 or TRBV12-4 with TRBJ1-5; D is possibly TRBD1 (6 bases). Trimming removed 7 bases from V and 6 bases from J, with 10 bases in between. CDR3 length equals 12 residues. The CDR3 DNA reads TGTGCCAGCACCTTCAGGGGTCAGCCCCAGCATTTT. Translation gives CASTFRGQPQHF.

This chain links TRBV5-6 with TRBJ1-2; D remains ambiguous. Trimming removed 2 bases at V and 7 bases at J, with 15 bases between. This CDR3 is 14 amino acids long. In germline, CDR1 is SGHDT, CDR2 YYEEEE. CDR3 in amino acids: CASSFPGGFGGYTF. As DNA, the CDR3 is TGTGCCAGCAGCTTTCCGGGAGGCTTCGGTGGCTACACCTTC.

This clonotype was detected once. This rearrangement joins TRBV4-2 to TRBJ2-3; D not certain. The V gene lost 1 base and the J gene lost 7 bases, with 21 bases spanning the gap. Germline V CDR1 and CDR2: LGHNA, YNFKEQ. The CDR3 has 17 amino acids. The CDR3, as DNA: TGTGCCAGCAGCCAAGCGACCCAGTTCGGAGTACGGAATACGCAGTATTTT. This sequence encodes CASSQATQFGVRNTQYF.

The chain links TRBV1 to TRBJ1-1; TRBD1 is taken as the D call from the table, unchecked against the DNA. TRBV1 has pseudogene status. This CDR3 has 17 residues. The CDR3 DNA reads as TGCACCAGCAGCCAAGATCCGAAGGGGGCGAAGGGTGTTGAAGCTTTCTTT. Amino acids: CTSSQDPKGAKGVEAFF.

The V and J genes are TRBV12-3 or TRBV12-4 and TRBJ2-5, with D uncertain. The V end lost 2 bases, the J end lost 1 base, and 8 bases lay between the germline ends. The CDR3 runs 14 residues. The DNA for the CDR3 is TGTGCCAGCAGTTTAATAAGGTTCCAAGAGACCCAGTACTTC. It yields the protein CASSLIRFQETQYF.

The rearrangement joins TRBV19 to TRBJ2-3; D is possibly TRBD2 (6 bases). This CDR3 has 15 residues. Trimming removed 5 bases at V and 4 bases at J, with 16 bases between. Germline CDR1 LNHDA, CDR2 SQIVND (reference sequence). CDR3 coding DNA: TGTGCCAGTAGTTTGGCGGGAACGGGAGCAGATACGCAGTATTTT. Translating gives CASSLAGTGADTQYF.

The V call is TRBV29-1, the J call TRBJ2-3; D might be TRBD2 (6 bases). The CDR3 spans 12 residues. Trimming took 3 bases from V and 4 from J, leaving 8 bases between them. CDR1 and CDR2 (germline): SQVTM, ANQGSEA. CDR3 in amino acids: CSVEASADTQYF. The CDR3 DNA reads as TGCAGCGTTGAGGCTAGCGCAGATACGCAGTATTTT.

The chain is built from TRBV19 and TRBJ2-7; 11 nucleotides agree with TRBD1. Per the germline V gene, CDR1 is LNHDA and CDR2 is SQIVND (reference sequence). The CDR3 extends over 18 amino acids. With V trimmed by 4 bases and J by 3 bases, 14 bases remained unmatched. The CDR3 is CASSTRTGGVRGIYEQYF. The CDR3, as DNA: TGTGCCAGTAGTACCAGGACAGGGGGCGTTCGGGGAATCTACGAGCAGTACTTC.

This clonotype was counted between two and nine times. The CDR3 DNA is TGTGCCAGTAAGGAGACGGTGTACTACAATGAGCAGTTCTTC. Its translation: CASKETVYYNEQFF. The chain is built from TRBV19 and TRBJ2-1; no firm D call. Germline CDR1 is LNHDA and CDR2 is SQIVND (reference sequence). The germline V and J ends were trimmed by 7 bases and 3 bases, with 13 bases remaining between them. The CDR3 runs to 14 residues.

This clonotype was seen a few times. The genes are TRBV27 and TRBJ1-1; TRBD1 might be the D (5 bases). Germline V lookup: CDR1 MNHEY, CDR2 SMNVEV (reference sequence). There are 14 residues in the CDR3. Deletions cut 2 bases from V and 1 base from J, with 8 bases between. The CDR3 region is CASSLQGGNTEAFF. The CDR3, as DNA: TGTGCCAGCAGTTTACAGGGTGGGAACACTGAAGCTTTCTTT.

This chain uses TRBV30 with TRBJ1-3; no clear D gene. In germline, CDR1 is GTSNPN, CDR2 SVGIG (reference sequence). Deletions cut 3 bases from V and 3 bases from J, with 9 bases between. This CDR3 is 13 amino acids long. CDR3 nucleotides: TGTGCCTGGAGCGGAGAAAGTGGAAACACCATATATTTT. Translation: CAWSGESGNTIYF. The complete variable domain, with remaining parts taken from reference TRBV30 and TRBJ1-3, reads SQTIHQWPATLVQPVGSPLSLECTVEGTSNPNLYWYRQAAGRGLQLLFYSVGIGQISSEVPQNLSASRPQDRQFILSSKKLLLSDSGFYLCAWSGESGNTIYFGEGSWLTVV.

The chain employs TRBV9 and TRBJ1-1, with a possible D match to TRBD1 (6 bases). Trimming shortened V by 2 bases and J by 5 bases, and 10 bases separated the two germline ends. This CDR3 has 13 residues. Germline assignment: CDR1 SGDLS and CDR2 YYNGEE. The CDR3 reads CASSVKGGTEAFF. CDR3 nucleotide sequence: TGTGCCAGCAGCGTGAAGGGGGGGACTGAAGCTTTCTTT.

The chain couples TRBV9 to TRBJ2-5; D not resolved. The ends were cut back, 0 bases at V and 4 bases at J, with 13 bases in the middle. The CDR3 length is 15 residues. The V gene's germline CDR1 is SGDLS and CDR2 YYNGEE. The CDR3 DNA follows: TGTGCCAGCAGCGTAGGGATTCAACCCGCAGAGACCCAGTACTTC. Protein: CASSVGIQPAETQYF.

V usage is TRBV29-1 and J usage is TRBJ1-4; weak D call: TRBD1 (5 bases). V lost 6 bases, J lost 2 bases, and 16 bases lay in between. Per the germline V gene, CDR1 is SQVTM and CDR2 is ANQGSEA. The CDR3 has 15 residues. The CDR3 sequence is CSVELGGITNEKLFF. CDR3 bases: TGCAGCGTGGAACTTGGGGGTATCACTAATGAAAAACTGTTTTTT.

This clonotype has only one observation. An end of the junction does not agree with germline; a read error may underlie this. This chain links TRBV5-6 with TRBJ2-3; TRBD2 is a possible D gene (5 bases). This CDR3 spans 12 amino acids. Germline CDR1 and CDR2: SGHDT and YYEEEE. This CDR3 is CASSSRRGSQIF. CDR3 coding DNA: TGTGCCAGCAGCTCTCGGCGAGGGTCTCAGATTTTT.

The V call is TRBV3-1, the J call TRBJ2-3; D is ambiguous. The CDR3 runs to 13 residues. Germline loops: CDR1 LGHDT, CDR2 YNNKEL (reference sequence). Trimming removed 4 bases from V and 7 bases from J, with 12 bases in between. In DNA form, the CDR3 reads TGTGCCAGCAGCCGCCTACAAACGAATACGCAGTATTTT. The encoded protein is CASSRLQTNTQYF.

The chain has TRBV19 and TRBJ2-3; no clear D. Germline CDR1 LNHDA, CDR2 SQIVND (reference sequence). The CDR3 is 13 amino acids. Trimming shortened V by 3 bases and J by 3 bases, and 7 bases separated the two germline ends. CDR3 coding DNA: TGTGCCAGTAGTATTCCCGGGACAGATACGCAGTATTTT. Translated: CASSIPGTDTQYF.

The rearrangement links TRBV29-1 to TRBJ2-1; D ambiguous. The CDR3 length is 14 residues. Per germline, CDR1 SQVTM and CDR2 ANQGSEA. V was cut by 4 bases and J by 4 bases, with 14 bases left in between. CDR3 sequence: CSVGVLSSYNEQFF. The CDR3 DNA reads as TGCAGCGTTGGGGTCTTATCCTCGTACAATGAGCAGTTCTTC.

The chain combines TRBV20-1 with TRBJ2-5; 8 bases align to TRBD2. This CDR3 comprises 15 residues. Germline V gives CDR1 DFQATT, CDR2 SNEGSKA (reference sequence). The V and J ends lost 1 base and 3 bases, in that order; junction bases with no gene match: 7. CDR3 sequence reads: CSARGSSGEEETQYF. In DNA form, the CDR3 reads TGCAGTGCTAGAGGAAGTAGCGGGGAGGAAGAGACCCAGTACTTC.

The rearrangement uses TRBV29-1 and TRBJ1-4, with 7 positions matching TRBD1. Trimming at V came to 5 bases and at J to 8 bases, leaving 5 bases not matched to a gene. Germline-derived CDR1 and CDR2 are SQVTM and ANQGSEA. The CDR3 loop spans 12 amino acids. Here the CDR3 DNA reads TGCAGCGTTAGGGGGCGAGAAGAAAAACTGTTTTTT. It translates to CSVRGREEKLFF.

The chain employs TRBV18 and TRBJ2-5, with D possibly TRBD1 on 6 matching bases. Germline V gene sequence: CDR1 KGHSH, CDR2 LQKENI. This CDR3 spans 15 amino acids. The germline V and J ends were trimmed by 4 bases and 2 bases, with 14 bases remaining between them. The CDR3 loop is CASSRSTGEQETQYF. DNA for the CDR3: TGTGCCAGCTCACGTTCGACAGGAGAACAAGAGACCCAGTACTTC.

This sequence joins TRBV7-9 and TRBJ2-1; 7 bases line up with TRBD2. The germline CDR1 and CDR2 sequences are SEHNR and FQNEAQ (reference sequence). V gave up 1 base and J gave up 7 bases; unmatched junction bases: 7. This CDR3 is built from 15 residues. In DNA, the CDR3 is TGTGCCAGCAGCTTAGACGGCGGGAGTTATAATGAGCAGTTCTTC. This translates into CASSLDGGSYNEQFF.